In its sample, the clone carrying this T cell receptor (beta chain) was seen many times. The CDR3 runs 15 residues. The V and J ends lost 2 bases and 0 bases respectively, with 9 bases between them. From germline, CDR1 is SGHRS and CDR2 YFSETQ. These data come from a study of read filtering for tumor transcriptome and immune sequencing. This library used approximately 370 ng RNA and molecular barcoded adaptors spanning alpha/delta and beta/gamma chains. TCRdb re-derived calls from the reads in MiXCR, one entry per CDR3 protein. The data contain more than 35,000 distinct CDR3 sequences, 14% of them singletons.

Sequencing used a population of CD138-negative cells sorted from bone marrow. This TCR was sampled from a donor at least 40 years old with multiple myeloma. The chain employs TRBV5-1 and TRBJ2-1; no firm D call. This CDR3 reads CASSFSPSSYNEQFF. The CDR3 nucleotides are TGCGCCAGCAGCTTCAGTCCCAGCTCCTACAATGAGCAGTTCTTC.